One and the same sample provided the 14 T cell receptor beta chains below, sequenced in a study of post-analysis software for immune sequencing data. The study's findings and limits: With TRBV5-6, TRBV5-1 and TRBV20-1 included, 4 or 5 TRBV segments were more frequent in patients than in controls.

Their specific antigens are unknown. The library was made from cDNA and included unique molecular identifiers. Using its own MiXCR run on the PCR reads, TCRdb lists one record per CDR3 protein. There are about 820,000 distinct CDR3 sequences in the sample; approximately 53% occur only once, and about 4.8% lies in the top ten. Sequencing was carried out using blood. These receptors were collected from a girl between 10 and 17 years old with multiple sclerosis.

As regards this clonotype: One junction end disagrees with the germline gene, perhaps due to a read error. The CDR3 sequence: CASSAGTGGKQPQHF. The CDR3 bases are TGTGCCAGCAGTGCAGGGACAGGGGGCAAGCAGCCCCAGCATTTT. The chain couples TRBV6-5 to TRBJ1-5; 12 bases match TRBD1. In germline, CDR1 is MNHEY, CDR2 SVGAGI. This CDR3 is built from 15 residues.

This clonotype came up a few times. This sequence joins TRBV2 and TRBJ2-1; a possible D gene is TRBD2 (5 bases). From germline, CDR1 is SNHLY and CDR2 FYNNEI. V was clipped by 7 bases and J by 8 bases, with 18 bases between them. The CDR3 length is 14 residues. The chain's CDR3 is CASTKRENLHEQFF. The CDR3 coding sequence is TGTGCCAGCACCAAAAGGGAGAATTTGCATGAGCAGTTCTTC.

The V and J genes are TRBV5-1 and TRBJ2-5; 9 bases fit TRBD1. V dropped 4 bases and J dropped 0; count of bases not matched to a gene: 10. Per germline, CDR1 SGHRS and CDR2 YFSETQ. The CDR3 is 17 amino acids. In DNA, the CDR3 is TGCGCCAGCAGCCCCGGAAGGACAGGGGTGTACCAAGAGACCCAGTACTTC. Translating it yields CASSPGRTGVYQETQYF. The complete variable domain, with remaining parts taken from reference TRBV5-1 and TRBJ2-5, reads KAGVTQTPRYLIKTRGQQVTLSCSPISGHRSVSWYQQTPGQGLQFLFEYFSETQRNKGNFPGRFSGRQFSNSRSEMNVSTLELGDSALYLCASSPGRTGVYQETQYFGPGTRLLVL.

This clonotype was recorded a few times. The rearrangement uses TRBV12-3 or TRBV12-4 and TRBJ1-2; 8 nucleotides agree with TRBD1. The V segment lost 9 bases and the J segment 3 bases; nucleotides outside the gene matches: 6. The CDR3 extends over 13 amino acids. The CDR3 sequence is CASGQGLYYGYTF. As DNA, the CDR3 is TGTGCCAGTGGACAGGGACTTTACTATGGCTACACCTTC.

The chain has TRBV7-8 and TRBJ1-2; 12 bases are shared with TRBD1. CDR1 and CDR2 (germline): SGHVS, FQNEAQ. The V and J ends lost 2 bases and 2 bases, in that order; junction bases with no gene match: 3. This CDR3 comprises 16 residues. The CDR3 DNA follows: TGTGCCAGCAGCTTACGGGGACAGGGGGCGAACTATGGCTACACCTTC. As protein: CASSLRGQGANYGYTF.

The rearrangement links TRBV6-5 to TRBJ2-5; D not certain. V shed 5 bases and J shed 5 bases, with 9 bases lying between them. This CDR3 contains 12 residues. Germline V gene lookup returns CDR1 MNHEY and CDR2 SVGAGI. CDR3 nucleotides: TGTGCCAGCAGTCCGGCACCGGAGACCCAGTACTTC. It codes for CASSPAPETQYF.

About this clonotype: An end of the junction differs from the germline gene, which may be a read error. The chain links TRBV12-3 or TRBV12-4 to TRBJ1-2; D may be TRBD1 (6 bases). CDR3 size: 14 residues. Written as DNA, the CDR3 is TGTGCCAGCAGTCCGTGGACAGAACCCAAAGGCTGCACCTTC. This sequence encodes CASSPWTEPKGCTF.

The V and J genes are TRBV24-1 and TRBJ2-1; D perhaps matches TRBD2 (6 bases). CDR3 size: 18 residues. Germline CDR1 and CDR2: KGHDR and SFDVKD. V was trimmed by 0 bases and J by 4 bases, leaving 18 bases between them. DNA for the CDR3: TGTGCCACCAGTGATTTGCGATTGCGGGGCGTCATTTACAATGAGCAGTTCTTC. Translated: CATSDLRLRGVIYNEQFF.

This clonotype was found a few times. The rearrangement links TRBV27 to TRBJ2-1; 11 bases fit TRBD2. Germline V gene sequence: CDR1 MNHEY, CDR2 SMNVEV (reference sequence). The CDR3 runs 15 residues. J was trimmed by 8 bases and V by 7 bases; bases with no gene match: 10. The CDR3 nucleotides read TGTGCCAGCACTACGACTAGCGGGATTACCTATGAGCAGTTCTTC. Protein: CASTTTSGITYEQFF.

The CDR3 reads CASSSLWQRETQYF. CDR3 in DNA: TGTGCCAGCAGCTCCCTTTGGCAGCGAGAGACCCAGTACTTC. The chain couples TRBV7-6 to TRBJ2-5; no clear D. With 4 bases removed from V and 4 bases from J, the gap between germline ends came to 13 bases. The CDR3 extends over 14 amino acids. Germline V gene sequence: CDR1 SGHVS, CDR2 FNYEAQ. Together with reference TRBV7-6 and TRBJ2-5, the CDR3 gives the full variable domain: GAGVSQSPRYKVTKRGQDVALRCDPISGHVSLYWYRQALGQGPEFLTYFNYEAQQDKSGLPNDRFSAERPEGSISTLTIQRTEQRDSAMYRCASSSLWQRETQYFGPGTRLLVL.

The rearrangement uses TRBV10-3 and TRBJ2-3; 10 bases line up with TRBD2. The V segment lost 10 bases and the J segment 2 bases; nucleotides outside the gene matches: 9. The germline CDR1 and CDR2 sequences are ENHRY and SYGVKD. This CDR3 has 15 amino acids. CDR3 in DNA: TGTGCCACCACAGGGCTAGCGGGGGACACAGATACGCAGTATTTT. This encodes CATTGLAGDTDTQYF.

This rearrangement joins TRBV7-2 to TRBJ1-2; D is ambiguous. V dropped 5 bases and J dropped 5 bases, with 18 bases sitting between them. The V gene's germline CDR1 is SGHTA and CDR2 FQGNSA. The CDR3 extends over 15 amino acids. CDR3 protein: CASSPQSPYQYGYTF. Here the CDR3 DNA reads TGTGCCAGCAGCCCTCAATCTCCCTACCAATATGGCTACACCTTC. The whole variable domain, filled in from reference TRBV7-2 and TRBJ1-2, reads GAGVSQSPSNKVTEKGKDVELRCDPISGHTALYWYRQSLGQGLEFLIYFQGNSAPDKSGLPSDRFSAERTGGSVSTLTIQRTQQEDSAVYLCASSPQSPYQYGYTFGSGTRLTVV.

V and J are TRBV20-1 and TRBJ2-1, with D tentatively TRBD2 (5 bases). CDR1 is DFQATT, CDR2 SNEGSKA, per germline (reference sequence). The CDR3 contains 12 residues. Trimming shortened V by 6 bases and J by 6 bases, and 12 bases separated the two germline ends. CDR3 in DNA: TGCAGTGCCCCCCGGGGTAGCAATGAGCAGTTCTTC. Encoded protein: CSAPRGSNEQFF.

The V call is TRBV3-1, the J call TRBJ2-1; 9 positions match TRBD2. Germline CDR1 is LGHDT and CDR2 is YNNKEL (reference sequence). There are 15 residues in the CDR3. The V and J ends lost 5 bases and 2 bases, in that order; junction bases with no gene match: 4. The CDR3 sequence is CASSYSGSAYNEQFF. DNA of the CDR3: TGTGCCAGCAGCTATAGCGGGAGTGCCTACAATGAGCAGTTCTTC.